The clone carrying this TCR beta chain was counted once. The CDR3 is made up of 15 amino acids. Germline V gives CDR1 SGHRS, CDR2 YFSETQ. Trimming cost V 4 bases and J 0 bases, with 13 bases left between them. This record belongs to a study of blood T cell repertoires in COVID-19. The method was immunoSEQ multiplex PCR; TCRdb's version includes in-frame clones alone and lacks a portion of them. Among roughly 230,000 clones, approximately 84% were seen once, and the ten largest hold about 3.4%. Cohort assignment relied on participant-reported clinical history. Recovery among Cohort 3 donors was established by two negative PCRs, clearance, or symptom resolution.

This chain links TRBV5-1 with TRBJ1-1; D remains ambiguous. Sequenced material: PBMCs or T cells enriched from blood (not recorded which). This TCR came from a man aged 45 to 65 who had recovered from COVID-19. CDR3 loop: CASSHQEGMNTEAFF. The DNA of the CDR3 is TGCGCCAGCAGCCATCAGGAGGGCATGAACACTGAAGCTTTCTTT. The full variable domain, completed using reference TRBV5-1 and TRBJ1-1, is KAGVTQTPRYLIKTRGQQVTLSCSPISGHRSVSWYQQTPGQGLQFLFEYFSETQRNKGNFPGRFSGRQFSNSRSEMNVSTLELGDSALYLCASSHQEGMNTEAFFGQGTRLTVV.